The T cell receptor (beta chain) under discussion was sequenced for a study of blood T cell repertoires in COVID-19. On the study more broadly: From T cells, B-cell-depleted T cells, or PBMCs came the material, which was cDNA or gDNA.

In the authors' workflow: The authors estimated nucleated cell counts from reference gene primer amplification. Repertoires were generated with immunoSEQ multiplex PCR, while TCRdb's copy carries only in-frame clones and drops some. Clonal size and the V and J genes are those of that table, whereas D and trimming came from the DNA. This repertoire shows about 130,000 clones, roughly four fifths found once; its top ten account for less than 20%. Germline CDR1 GTSNPN, CDR2 SVGIG (reference sequence). The V gene lost 0 bases and the J gene lost 2 bases, with 11 bases spanning the gap. The length of the CDR3 is 15 residues.

What was sequenced was peripheral blood. The sequence came from a woman in her fifties or sixties with acute or convalescent COVID-19. The V call is TRBV30, the J call TRBJ2-1; maybe TRBD1 (6 bases). This CDR3 reads CAWSVGSGAYNEQFF. In DNA, the CDR3 is TGTGCCTGGAGTGTAGGCTCAGGGGCCTACAATGAGCAGTTCTTC.